The clone carrying this T cell receptor (beta chain) is medium-sized by share. Antigen: not known. The source of the sample is a study of T-cell memory formation after mild COVID-19. The wider study: TCR clusters largely stayed donor specific.

Study-level findings and limits: Most CD4+ clones that shrank were in CM and EM, while CD8+ ones turned up in EMRA. Memory cells collected pre-infection included some clones that later responded, suggesting cross-reactive memory joined.

TCRdb passed the 5' RACE reads through MiXCR, listing each CDR3 protein once. The data show around 7,000 distinct CDR3 sequences, around 32% seen once. The sequencing sample was made of PBMCs or a T cell subset sorted from them (not recorded which). The receptor's source is an adult woman who had mild COVID-19 (a few samples of this study predate the infection). Cell type and time point are not known.

The CDR3 region is CASSQDATGPFSYGYTF. The CDR3 DNA reads as TGCGCCAGCAGCCAAGACGCCACAGGGCCTTTCTCCTATGGCTACACCTTC. The rearrangement links TRBV4-1 to TRBJ1-2; D might be TRBD1 (6 bases). There are 17 residues in the CDR3. The germline CDR1 and CDR2 sequences are MGHRA and YSYEKL. V was shortened by 0 bases and J by 4 bases, with 18 bases between the two germline ends.